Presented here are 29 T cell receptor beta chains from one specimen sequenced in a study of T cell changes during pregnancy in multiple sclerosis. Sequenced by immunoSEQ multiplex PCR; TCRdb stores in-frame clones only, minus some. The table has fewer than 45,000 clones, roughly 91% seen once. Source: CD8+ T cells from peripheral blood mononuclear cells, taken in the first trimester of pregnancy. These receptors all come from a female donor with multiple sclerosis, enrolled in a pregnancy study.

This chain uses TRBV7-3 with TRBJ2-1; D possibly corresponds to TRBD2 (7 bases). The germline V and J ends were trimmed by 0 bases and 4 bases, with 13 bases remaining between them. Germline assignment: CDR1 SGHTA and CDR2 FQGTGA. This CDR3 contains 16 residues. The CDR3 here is CASSLTGGAAYNEQFF. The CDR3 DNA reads TGTGCCAGCAGCTTAACAGGGGGGGCGGCATACAATGAGCAGTTCTTC. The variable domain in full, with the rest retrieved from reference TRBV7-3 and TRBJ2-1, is GAGVSQTPSNKVTEKGKYVELRCDPISGHTALYWYRQSLGQGPEFLIYFQGTGAADDSGLPNDRFFAVRPEGSVSTLKIQRTERGDSAVYLCASSLTGGAAYNEQFFGPGTRLTVL.

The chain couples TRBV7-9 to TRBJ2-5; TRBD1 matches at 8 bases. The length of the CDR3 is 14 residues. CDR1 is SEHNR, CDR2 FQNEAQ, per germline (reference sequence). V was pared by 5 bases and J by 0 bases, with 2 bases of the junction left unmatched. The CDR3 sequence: CASSRQGYQETQYF. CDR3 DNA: TGTGCCAGCAGCCGACAGGGGTACCAAGAGACCCAGTACTTC.

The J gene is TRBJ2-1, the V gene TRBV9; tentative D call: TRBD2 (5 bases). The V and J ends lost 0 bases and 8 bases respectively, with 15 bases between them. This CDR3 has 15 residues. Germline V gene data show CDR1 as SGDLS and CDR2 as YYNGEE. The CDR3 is CASSVDASSIDEQFF. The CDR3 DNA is TGTGCCAGCAGCGTAGATGCTAGCTCCATCGATGAGCAGTTCTTC.

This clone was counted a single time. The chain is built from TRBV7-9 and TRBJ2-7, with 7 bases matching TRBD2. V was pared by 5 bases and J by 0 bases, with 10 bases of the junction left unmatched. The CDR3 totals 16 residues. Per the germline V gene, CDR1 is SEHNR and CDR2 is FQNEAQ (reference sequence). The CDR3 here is CASSTSDLLSSYEQYF. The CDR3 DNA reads TGTGCCAGCAGCACTAGCGACTTGCTGAGCTCCTACGAGCAGTACTTC.

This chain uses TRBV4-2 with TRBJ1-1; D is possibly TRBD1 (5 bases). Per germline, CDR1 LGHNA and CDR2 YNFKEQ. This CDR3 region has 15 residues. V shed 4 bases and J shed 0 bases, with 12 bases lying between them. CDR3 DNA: TGTGCCAGCAGCCCTTCAACAGGTATGAACACTGAAGCTTTCTTT. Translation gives CASSPSTGMNTEAFF.

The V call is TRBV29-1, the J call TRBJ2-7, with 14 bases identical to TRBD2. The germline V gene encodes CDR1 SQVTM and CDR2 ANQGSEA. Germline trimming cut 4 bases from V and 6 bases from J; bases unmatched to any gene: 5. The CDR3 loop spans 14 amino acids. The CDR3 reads CSVAGTSGSSEQYF. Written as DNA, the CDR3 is TGCAGCGTTGCCGGGACTAGCGGGAGTTCCGAGCAGTACTTC.

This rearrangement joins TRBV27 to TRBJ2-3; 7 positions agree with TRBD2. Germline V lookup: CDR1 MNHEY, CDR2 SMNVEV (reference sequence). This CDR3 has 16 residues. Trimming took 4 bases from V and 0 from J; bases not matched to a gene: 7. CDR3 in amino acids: CASSSYGDYSTDTQYF. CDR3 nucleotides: TGTGCCAGCAGTTCATATGGGGACTACAGCACAGATACGCAGTATTTT.

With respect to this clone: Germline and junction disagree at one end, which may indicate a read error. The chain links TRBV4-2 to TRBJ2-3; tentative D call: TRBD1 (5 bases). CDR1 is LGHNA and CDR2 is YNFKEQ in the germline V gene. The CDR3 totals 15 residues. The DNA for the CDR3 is TGTGCCAGCAGGCAAGGGGCTACCGACACAGATACGCAGTATTTT. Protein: CASRQGATDTDTQYF.

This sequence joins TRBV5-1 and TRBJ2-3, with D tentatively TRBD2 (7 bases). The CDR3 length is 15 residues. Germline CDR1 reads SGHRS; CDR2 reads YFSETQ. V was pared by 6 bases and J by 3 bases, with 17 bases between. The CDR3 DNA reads TGCGCCAGCAACAGGCGGGGGCCCCGGACAGATACGCAGTATTTT. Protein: CASNRRGPRTDTQYF.

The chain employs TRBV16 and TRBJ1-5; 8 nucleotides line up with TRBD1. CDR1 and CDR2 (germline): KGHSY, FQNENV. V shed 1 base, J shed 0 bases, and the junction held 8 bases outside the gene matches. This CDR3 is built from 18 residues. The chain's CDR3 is CASSQWGTGGASNQPQHF. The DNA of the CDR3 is TGTGCCAGCAGCCAATGGGGAACAGGGGGGGCTAGCAATCAGCCCCAGCATTTT.

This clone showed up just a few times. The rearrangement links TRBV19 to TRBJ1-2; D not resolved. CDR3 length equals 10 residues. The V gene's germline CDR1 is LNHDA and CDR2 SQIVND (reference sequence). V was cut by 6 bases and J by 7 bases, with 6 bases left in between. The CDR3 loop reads CASRHGGYTF. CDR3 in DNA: TGTGCCAGTAGGCACGGTGGCTACACCTTC.

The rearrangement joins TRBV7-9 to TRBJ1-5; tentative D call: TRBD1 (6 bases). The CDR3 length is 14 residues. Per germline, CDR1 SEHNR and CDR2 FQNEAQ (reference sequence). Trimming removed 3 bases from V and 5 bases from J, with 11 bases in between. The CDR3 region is CASSFPDSDQPQHF. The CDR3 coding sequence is TGTGCCAGCAGCTTCCCGGACAGTGATCAGCCCCAGCATTTT.

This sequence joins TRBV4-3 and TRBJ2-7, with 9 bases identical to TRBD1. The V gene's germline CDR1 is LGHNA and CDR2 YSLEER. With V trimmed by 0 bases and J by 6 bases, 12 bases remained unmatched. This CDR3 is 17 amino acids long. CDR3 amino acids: CASSQDLGDRARGEQYF. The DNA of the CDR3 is TGCGCCAGCAGCCAAGATCTGGGGGACAGGGCTAGGGGCGAGCAGTACTTC.

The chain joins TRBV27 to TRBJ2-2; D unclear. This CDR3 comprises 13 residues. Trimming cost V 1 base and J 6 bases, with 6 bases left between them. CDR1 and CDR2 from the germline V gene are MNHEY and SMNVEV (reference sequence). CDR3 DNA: TGTGCCAGCAGTTTATATTCGGCCGGGGAGCTGTTTTTT. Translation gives CASSLYSAGELFF.

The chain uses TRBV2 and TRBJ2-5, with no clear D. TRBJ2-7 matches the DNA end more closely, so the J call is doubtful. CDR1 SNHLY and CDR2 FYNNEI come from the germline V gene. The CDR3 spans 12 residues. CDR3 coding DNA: TGTGCCAGCAATCTAGGCCCCTACGAGCAGTACTTC. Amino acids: CASNLGPYEQYF.

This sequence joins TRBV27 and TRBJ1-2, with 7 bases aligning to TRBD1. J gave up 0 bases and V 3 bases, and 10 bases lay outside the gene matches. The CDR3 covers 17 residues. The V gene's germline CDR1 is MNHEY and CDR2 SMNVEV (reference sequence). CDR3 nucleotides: TGTGCCAGCAGTTTCCTCTCACGACAGGGAGCTAACTATGGCTACACCTTC. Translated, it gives CASSFLSRQGANYGYTF.

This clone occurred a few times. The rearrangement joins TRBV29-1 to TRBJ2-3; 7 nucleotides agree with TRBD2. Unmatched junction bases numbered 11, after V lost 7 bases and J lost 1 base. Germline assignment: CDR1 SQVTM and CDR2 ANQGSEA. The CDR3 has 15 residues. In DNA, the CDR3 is TGCAGCGCGTTACGGCGGGGAGGGGGCACAGATACGCAGTATTTT. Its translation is CSALRRGGGTDTQYF.

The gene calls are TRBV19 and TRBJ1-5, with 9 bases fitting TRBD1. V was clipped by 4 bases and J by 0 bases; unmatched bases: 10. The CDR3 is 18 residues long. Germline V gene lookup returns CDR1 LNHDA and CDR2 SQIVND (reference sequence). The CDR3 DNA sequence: TGTGCCAGTAGTAGGCCCGGGACAGGGAGCATTAGCAATCAGCCCCAGCATTTT. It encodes CASSRPGTGSISNQPQHF.

This CDR3 reads CASLKLGSSGANVLTF. The CDR3 DNA follows: TGTGCCAGCCTAAAACTAGGGAGCTCTGGGGCCAACGTCCTGACTTTC. The J gene is TRBJ2-6, the V gene TRBV27, with a weak D call TRBD2 (5 bases). V was pared by 8 bases and J by 0 bases, with 14 bases between. CDR1 and CDR2 (germline): MNHEY, SMNVEV (reference sequence). The CDR3 is 16 residues long.

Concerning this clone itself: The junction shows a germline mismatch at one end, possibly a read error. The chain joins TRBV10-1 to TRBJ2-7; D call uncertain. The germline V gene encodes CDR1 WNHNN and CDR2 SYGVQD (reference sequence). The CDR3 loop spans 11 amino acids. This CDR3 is CASSESFEQYF. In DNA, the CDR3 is TGCGCCAGCAGTGAGTCCTTCGAGCAGTACTTC.

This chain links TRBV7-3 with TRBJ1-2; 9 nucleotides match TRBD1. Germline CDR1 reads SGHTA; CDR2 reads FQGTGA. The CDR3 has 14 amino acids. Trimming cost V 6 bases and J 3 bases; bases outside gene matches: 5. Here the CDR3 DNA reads TGTGCCAGCAGTCCAACAGGGGGCGACTATGGCTACACCTTC. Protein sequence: CASSPTGGDYGYTF.

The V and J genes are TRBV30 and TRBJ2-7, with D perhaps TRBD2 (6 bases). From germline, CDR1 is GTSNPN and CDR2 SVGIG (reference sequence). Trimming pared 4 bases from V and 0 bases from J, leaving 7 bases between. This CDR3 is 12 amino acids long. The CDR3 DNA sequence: TGTGCCTGGAATAGCGGCTCCTACGAGCAGTACTTC. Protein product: CAWNSGSYEQYF.

The CDR3 region has the DNA TGTGCCAGCAGTTTAACAGGGAACACCGGGGAGCTGTTTTTT. It is translated as CASSLTGNTGELFF. The rearrangement joins TRBV27 to TRBJ2-2, with a possible D match to TRBD1 (5 bases). The CDR3 runs 14 residues. Per germline, CDR1 MNHEY and CDR2 SMNVEV (reference sequence). Trimming cost V 2 bases and J 1 base, with 5 bases left between them.

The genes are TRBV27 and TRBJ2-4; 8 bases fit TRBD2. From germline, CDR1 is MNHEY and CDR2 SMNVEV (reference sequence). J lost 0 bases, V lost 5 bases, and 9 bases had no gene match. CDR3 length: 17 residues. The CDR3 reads CASSPTGTSVAKNIQYF. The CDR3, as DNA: TGTGCCAGCAGTCCCACCGGGACTAGTGTAGCCAAAAACATTCAGTACTTC.

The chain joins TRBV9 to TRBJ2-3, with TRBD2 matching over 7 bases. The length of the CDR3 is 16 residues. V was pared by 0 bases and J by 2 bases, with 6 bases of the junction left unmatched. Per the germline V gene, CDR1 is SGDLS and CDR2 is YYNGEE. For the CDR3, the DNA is TGTGCCAGCAGCGTAGACGGCGGGAGAGACACAGATACGCAGTATTTT. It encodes CASSVDGGRDTDTQYF.

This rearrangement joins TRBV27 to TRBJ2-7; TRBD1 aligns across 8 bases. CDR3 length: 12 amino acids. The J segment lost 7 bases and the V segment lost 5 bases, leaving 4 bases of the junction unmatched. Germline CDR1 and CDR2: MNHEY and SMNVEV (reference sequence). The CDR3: CASSQGAGEQYF. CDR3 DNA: TGTGCCAGCAGTCAGGGGGCTGGAGAGCAGTACTTC.

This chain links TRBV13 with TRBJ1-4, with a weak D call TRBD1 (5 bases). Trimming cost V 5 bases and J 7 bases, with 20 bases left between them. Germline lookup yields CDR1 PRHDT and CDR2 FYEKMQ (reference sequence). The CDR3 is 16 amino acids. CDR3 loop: CASSPPTGTVGEKLFF. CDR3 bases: TGTGCCAGCAGCCCACCAACCGGGACTGTGGGTGAAAAACTGTTTTTT.

The CDR3 reads CASSPSAGARNTEAFF. The DNA of the CDR3 is TGTGCCAGCAGCCCCAGTGCGGGGGCAAGGAACACTGAAGCTTTCTTT. The V gene is TRBV11-2, the J gene TRBJ1-1; TRBD1 is a possible D gene (6 bases). V was cut by 5 bases and J by 1 base, with 17 bases left in between. The CDR3 is made up of 16 amino acids. The V gene's germline CDR1 is SGHAT and CDR2 FQNNGV.

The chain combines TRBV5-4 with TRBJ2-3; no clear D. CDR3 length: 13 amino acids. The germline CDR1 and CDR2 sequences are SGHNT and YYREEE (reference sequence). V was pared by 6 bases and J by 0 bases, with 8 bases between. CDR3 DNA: TGTGCCAGCAACCCGCAGAGCACAGATACGCAGTATTTT. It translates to CASNPQSTDTQYF. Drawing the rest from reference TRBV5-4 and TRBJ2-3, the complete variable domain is ETGVTQSPTHLIKTRGQQVTLRCSSQSGHNTVSWYQQALGQGPQFIFQYYREEENGRGNFPPRFSGLQFPNYSSELNVNALELDDSALYLCASNPQSTDTQYFGPGTRLTVL.